The entry that follows covers one T cell receptor beta chain sequence. Its antigen target is currently unknown. Base qualities are not recorded, but no much larger clone differs from it by a single base. These data belong to a study of T cell responses to AZD1222 COVID-19 vaccine (dated by TCRdb to the early 2020s). A note on the overall study: AZD1222 recipients whose second dose came at about 4 weeks and those whose second dose came at about 12 weeks were combined into one group, since spike-specific TCR depth and breadth did not differ between the two schedules. Trial participants were enrolled by age into subgroups of 18-55, 56-69 and 70-plus years, and around 150, 28 and 57 TCR-sequenced participants, respectively, were included in these subgroups. A total of 230 to 250 trial participants underwent TCR sequencing, of whom 200 to 220 had received two doses of AZD1222 and roughly 26 had received two doses of the MenACWY control vaccine.

The CDR3 regions of human TCRbeta chains were subjected to immunosequencing. On the authors' methods: TCRs in the repertoires were matched against a reference library of SARS-CoV-2-specific TCRs that had been generated with the MIRA antigen-specificity platform. Breadth was defined as the fraction of unique TCRs that were SARS-CoV-2-associated, and depth was defined as the fraction of total T cells that were SARS-CoV-2-associated. Using the MIRA data, each spike-specific TCR was assigned both to the spike region to which the TCR was reactive and to a CD4 or CD8 class. Log10-transformed breadth and depth values were compared by one-way ANOVA with Sidak's multiple comparisons tests. This immuneACCESS table, as held by TCRdb, lists in-frame sequences with V and J called but not all clones. Of the missing ones, under half trace to an unresolved V gene in checked studies; the others have no known cause. The V and J calls and the clone size are those of that table, but D and trimming were determined from the DNA. The sample table holds more than 100,000 clones, of which over 70% were seen once. Roughly 20% of the sample belongs to the ten largest clones.

General study outcomes and caveats: After two AZD1222 doses, spike-specific TCR breadth and depth were significantly higher than at day 0 and than in MenACWY recipients. Vaccine-associated CD4 TCRs spanned the whole spike protein, with dominant responses in regions 160-218 and 743-854. Most participants were white British and females outnumbered males, and the authors suggested that clonal diversity may have been underestimated. No day 14 peak-response samples were available, so repertoires were characterized only after the peak T cell response. Reportedly, close to half of the unique spike-specific TCRs recognized epitopes lying outside the regions that are mutated in the B.1.351 and B.1.1.7 variants. In the small 56-69-year group, the increase in depth fell short of significance, most likely because of low power. Conclusions about previously exposed vaccinees are limited, since just 5 to 7 AZD1222 recipients were seropositive for SARS-CoV-2 at baseline.

Measured from the cysteine to the phenylalanine, the CDR3 is 15 residues long. The entry retains the CDR3 DNA only, 45 bases that are in frame from base 1. Per the germline V gene, SGDLS is the CDR1 and YYNGEE is the CDR2. Between the V and J ends, shortened by 0 bases and 1 base respectively, the junction contains 8 bases. The meaning of the sample's time point label: baseline before first vaccination. Samples from vaccinated people were obtained from the UK trials COV001 and COV002, which included a single-blind randomized controlled phase 2/3 trial of AZD1222 (ChAdOx1 nCoV-19) in healthy adults. Trial participant PBMC samples were collected at day 0 and day 28 after the second dose for TCRbeta chain sequencing.

Recombination linked TRBV9 to TRBJ2-1; the D assignment is uncertain and may be TRBD1 or TRBD2, with 5 bases supporting each. This receptor was obtained from an adult in good health. The sequenced sample was peripheral blood, obtained on day 0 of AZD1222 vaccination. The DNA reads TGTGCCAGCAGCGTAGGTGGGGGTTCCTACAATGAGCAGTTCTTC. Its translation reads: CASSVGGGSYNEQFF.